This TCR beta chain was identified in a study of T-cell reconstitution after alpha-beta-depleted transplantation in children. Study results and limitations: A year post-transplant, T-cell counts and diversity derived mostly from newly produced T cells. Some patients owed their high day-60 TCRbeta diversity to surviving recipient T cells and thymic progenitors.

This clonotype was observed many times. Its antigen is undetermined. A junction end diverges from the germline sequence, so it may reflect a read error. The CDR3 runs 12 residues. Germline-derived CDR1 and CDR2 are KGHSH and LQKENI. During its preparation, the TCRbeta library received unique molecular identifiers. MiXCR was run by TCRdb on the PCR reads, yielding one entry per CDR3 protein. The table shows hundreds of thousands of distinct CDR3 sequences, with about a tenth occurring only once. The sequence derives from a boy less than two years old with acute myeloid leukemia, due to receive a stem cell transplant. The material sequenced was PBMCs, taken before TCRalphabeta/CD19-depleted stem cell transplant. The chain joins TRBV18 to TRBJ1-1; the D is unclear. CDR3 amino acids: CASSRERTGAFF. The CDR3 bases are TGTGCCAGCTCAAGGGAGAGGACTGGAGCTTTCTTT.